Shown below are 10 T cell receptor beta chains from a single sample sequenced in a study of radiotherapy plus CTLA-4 blockade in lung cancer. Sequencing used immunoSEQ multiplex PCR; TCRdb keeps in-frame clones, though not all of them. The sample holds tens of thousands of clones, about 87% seen once. The source was peripheral blood, collected from a patient treated with radiotherapy plus ipilimumab. These receptors came from a human donor with non-small cell lung cancer who had stable disease on radiotherapy plus ipilimumab.

This clone appeared a few times. This chain uses TRBV5-1 with TRBJ1-1, with TRBD1 identical over 9 bases. From germline, CDR1 is SGHRS and CDR2 YFSETQ. The V gene end was trimmed by 6 bases and the J gene end by 4 bases; junction bases not matched to a gene: 7. This CDR3 comprises 14 residues. Written as DNA, the CDR3 is TGCGCCAGCAACCAACAGGGGGCCGGCACTGAAGCTTTCTTT. Its translation is CASNQQGAGTEAFF.

Details on this clone: Other DNA sequences within the sample encode an identical CDR3. The chain joins TRBV5-4 to TRBJ1-4, with D possibly TRBD1 on 5 matching bases. Germline V gene sequence: CDR1 SGHNT, CDR2 YYREEE (reference sequence). V was clipped by 0 bases and J by 7 bases, with 13 bases between them. There are 15 residues in the CDR3. The CDR3 sequence: CASSLAAGLGEKLFF. CDR3 bases: TGTGCCAGCAGCTTGGCCGCGGGGCTGGGTGAAAAACTGTTTTTT. The full variable domain, rest sourced from reference TRBV5-4 and TRBJ1-4, is ETGVTQSPTHLIKTRGQQVTLRCSSQSGHNTVSWYQQALGQGPQFIFQYYREEENGRGNFPPRFSGLQFPNYSSELNVNALELDDSALYLCASSLAAGLGEKLFFGSGTQLSVL.

The chain uses TRBV28 and TRBJ2-3, with D hard to call. Germline CDR1 and CDR2: MDHEN and SYDVKM. The CDR3 runs to 13 residues. V was pared by 8 bases and J by 4 bases, with 13 bases between. CDR3 residues: CASGRVHADTQYF. In DNA, the CDR3 is TGTGCCAGCGGAAGGGTCCATGCAGATACGCAGTATTTT.

Written as DNA, the CDR3 is TGTGCCAGCCGGGACAGGGCCCAGTATGAGACCCAGTACTTC. Protein product: CASRDRAQYETQYF. The V call is TRBV28, the J call TRBJ2-5, with 9 bases that match TRBD1. This CDR3 has 14 amino acids. Looked up from germline, CDR1 is MDHEN and CDR2 is SYDVKM. V gave up 8 bases and J gave up 5 bases; unmatched junction bases: 9.

The chain is built from TRBV18 and TRBJ1-5; 7 bases align to TRBD1. In germline, CDR1 is KGHSH, CDR2 LQKENI. V lost 3 bases and J lost 5; bases outside the gene matches: 4. This CDR3 region has 14 residues. CDR3 in amino acids: CASSPRTGDQPQHF. The CDR3 DNA follows: TGTGCCAGCTCACCTAGAACAGGGGATCAGCCCCAGCATTTT.

This clone was counted a few times. CDR3 in DNA: TGTGCCAGTAGTATGACAGGGAATAATTCACCCCTCCACTTT. Translating gives CASSMTGNNSPLHF. V is TRBV19 and J is TRBJ1-6, with TRBD1 identical over 7 bases. Germline V CDR1 and CDR2: LNHDA, SQIVND (reference sequence). J was trimmed by 5 bases and V by 3 bases; bases with no gene match: 1. The CDR3 is made up of 14 amino acids.

This rearrangement joins TRBV7-2 to TRBJ2-3; weak D call: TRBD1 (6 bases). V lost 0 bases to trimming and J lost 0 bases, with 7 bases between them. This CDR3 comprises 15 residues. Germline values: CDR1 SGHTA, CDR2 FQGNSA. The CDR3 reads CASSLAGASTDTQYF. The CDR3 DNA reads as TGTGCCAGCAGCTTAGCGGGGGCTAGCACAGATACGCAGTATTTT.

The chain is built from TRBV28 and TRBJ1-2; tentative D call: TRBD1 (6 bases). The germline V gene encodes CDR1 MDHEN and CDR2 SYDVKM. This CDR3 is built from 16 residues. Trimming removed 7 bases from V and 4 bases from J, with 22 bases in between. For the CDR3, the DNA is TGTGCCAGCACTAGGGGGGGATCAAGGGTATTCTATGGCTACACCTTC. This encodes CASTRGGSRVFYGYTF.

This clone was seen a single time. This sequence joins TRBV7-8 and TRBJ1-1; D call uncertain. Trimming pared 6 bases from V and 0 bases from J, leaving 8 bases between. CDR3 size: 13 residues. Germline CDR1 reads SGHVS; CDR2 reads FQNEAQ. CDR3 residues: CASRFDMNTEAFF. CDR3 coding DNA: TGTGCCAGCAGATTCGACATGAACACTGAAGCTTTCTTT.

About this clone itself: Sequence at one end of the junction differs from germline and may be a read error. This rearrangement joins TRBV5-8 to TRBJ1-6; 9 bases agree with TRBD1. Germline CDR1 SGHTS, CDR2 YDEGEE. This CDR3 has 16 amino acids. CDR3 nucleotide sequence: TGTGCCAGCAGCCTGCGGACAGGGGATTATAGTTCACCCCTCCACTTT. It specifies CASSLRTGDYSSPLHF.